The 5 T cell receptor beta chains below come from one sample, sequenced in a study of CD8 T cells in Susac syndrome. Reverse transcription of roughly 0.5 to 1 ug RNA was performed with random hexamers. TCRdb passed the immunoSEQ multiplex PCR reads through MiXCR, listing each CDR3 protein once. Of approximately 80,000 distinct CDR3 sequences in the sample, 94% are singletons; the top ten hold roughly 0.5%. Sequenced input: CD8+ T cells from PBMCs. The receptors originated from a human donor with Susac syndrome.

This chain uses TRBV24-1 with TRBJ1-2; perhaps TRBD1 as D (5 bases). V dropped 12 bases and J dropped 1 base, with 8 bases sitting between them. CDR1 and CDR2 (germline): KGHDR, SFDVKD. The CDR3 sequence is 11 residues long. CDR3 nucleotide sequence: TGTGCCGGAGGGGTTAACTATGGCTACACCTTC. Protein sequence: CAGGVNYGYTF.

The chain employs TRBV24-1 and TRBJ2-3; D remains ambiguous. V was shortened by 3 bases and J by 0 bases, with 9 bases between the two germline ends. Germline V gives CDR1 KGHDR, CDR2 SFDVKD. The CDR3 is made up of 15 amino acids. In nucleotides, the CDR3 is TGTGCCACCAGTGATCCAAAGACTAGCACAGATACGCAGTATTTT. Translation gives CATSDPKTSTDTQYF.

V usage is TRBV14 and J usage is TRBJ1-2, with 7 bases fitting TRBD1. V lost 5 bases, J lost 6 bases, and 3 bases stayed unmatched. This CDR3 is 12 amino acids long. CDR1 is SGHDN and CDR2 is FVKESK in the germline V gene. The CDR3 reads CASSTTGNGYTF. CDR3 bases: TGTGCCAGCAGCACGACAGGGAATGGCTACACCTTC.

The chain combines TRBV29-1 with TRBJ2-7; TRBD1 matches 10 bases. Germline V lookup: CDR1 SQVTM, CDR2 ANQGSEA. This CDR3 contains 15 residues. V shed 5 bases and J 2 bases; nucleotides not matched to a gene: 9. This CDR3 is CSVQGTGDMPYEQYF. CDR3 in DNA: TGCAGCGTTCAAGGGACAGGGGATATGCCCTACGAGCAGTACTTC.

This rearrangement joins TRBV19 to TRBJ2-1; maybe TRBD2 (6 bases). The CDR3 is 14 residues long. From germline, CDR1 is LNHDA and CDR2 SQIVND (reference sequence). V lost 10 bases, J lost 8 bases, and 21 bases lay in between. The CDR3 nucleotides are TGTGCCACTGGACTTCGGGGGAATTTCTATGAGCAGTTCTTC. Its protein is CATGLRGNFYEQFF.